This T cell receptor beta chain was observed in a study of CD8 T cells in ankylosing spondylitis. This CDR3 region has 19 residues. Losses at the gene ends were 4 bases for V and 4 bases for J; bases not matched to a gene: 20. The germline gives CDR1 SGHDN, CDR2 FVKESK. Using its own MiXCR run on the 5' RACE reads, TCRdb lists one record per CDR3 protein. Found here are some 30,000 distinct CDR3 sequences, about 30% of them singletons; the top ten hold 45%. This chain joins TRBV14 and TRBJ2-3; 7 bases agree with TRBD2. This TCR derives from a male donor with ankylosing spondylitis. Sequencing input: synovial fluid, either unsorted or a sorted T cell fraction (not recorded which). CDR3 sequence (DNA): TGTGCCAGCAGCCCCCTCCTACGGGAGGTAAAAATGTCCGCAGATACGCAGTATTTT. Translation: CASSPLLREVKMSADTQYF.